This is a list of T cell receptor beta chains from one sample in a study of vaccination effects on CD4 cells after COVID-19. These receptors are not linked to any known antigen. Clones were sequenced by immunoSEQ multiplex PCR, and TCRdb holds only the in-frame ones, with some missing. The profile shows some 40,000 clones, 82% of them singletons. Material: CD4+ T cells from PBMCs cultured without peptide, obtained before COVID-19 vaccination. The receptors here all came from a human donor who received a COVID-19 vaccine. The CDR3 runs from the conserved cysteine through the conserved F or W. Fields, in order: J gene, D gene, clone size, V gene, CDR3 DNA, CDR3 protein. D genes are given only for firm matches. The size of a clone is reported for some rows only, either as once, few or many, or as a class for expanded clones.

>TRBJ1-3|TRBD1|.|TRBV7-3
TGTGCCAGCAGCTTGGGGACAGGACGCTCTGGAAACACCATATATTTT
CASSLGTGRSGNTIYF
>TRBJ2-5|.|.|TRBV7-9
TGTGCCAGCAGCTCCCGGGAATTACAAGAGACCCAGTACTTC
CASSSRELQETQYF
>TRBJ1-5|TRBD1|once|TRBV5-1
TGCGCCAGCAGCTGGGACAGGGGGCCCCAGCATTTT
CASSWDRGPQHF
>TRBJ2-3|.|.|TRBV6-2/TRBV6-3
TGTGCCAGCAGTGCGACCGGGCTAGTGGTAGATACGCAGTATTTT
CASSATGLVVDTQYF
>TRBJ2-5|.|.|TRBV21-1
TGTGCCAGCAGCAGAGATGACAGGGGAGATGCAGAGACCCAGTACTTC
CASSRDDRGDAETQYF
>TRBJ2-2|.|.|TRBV9
TGTGCCAGCAGCGTAGGGGCAGGGACGAACACCGGGGAGCTGTTTTTT
CASSVGAGTNTGELFF
>TRBJ2-5|TRBD1|once|TRBV24-1
TGTGCCACCAGTGAAGGACAGGGAGTGGAAGAGACCCAGTACTTC
CATSEGQGVEETQYF
>TRBJ1-1|.|.|TRBV27
TGTGCCAGCAGTTTCAAGTTTGGGAGGATCTCTGAAGCTTTCTTT
CASSFKFGRISEAFF
>TRBJ1-1|.|.|TRBV6-5
TGTGCCAGCAGTTACCCACAAGAGAGCCGGGCTGAAGCTTTCTTT
CASSYPQESRAEAFF
>TRBJ2-1|TRBD1|few|TRBV19
TGTGCCAGTAGTTTACTCCGGGACAGCTCCTACAATGAGCAGTTCTTC
CASSLLRDSSYNEQFF
>TRBJ2-3|.|.|TRBV28
TGTGCCAGCAGTTGGGGCAGCACAGATACGCAGTATTTT
CASSWGSTDTQYF
>TRBJ2-3|.|.|TRBV10-3
TGTGCCATCAGACCGGGACTGCCAGGCACAGATACGCAGTATTTT
CAIRPGLPGTDTQYF
>TRBJ2-3|.|once|TRBV7-2
TGTGCCAGCAGCTTAAACTCGGGACTTCCCACAGATACGCAGTATTTT
CASSLNSGLPTDTQYF
>TRBJ1-1|TRBD1|few|TRBV11-2
TGTGCCAGCAGCTTAAACTTCGGGACAGGGGGCACTGAAGCTTTCTTT
CASSLNFGTGGTEAFF
>TRBJ2-1|.|.|TRBV18
TGTGCCAGCTCACCGACTATGCAGGGCCCCTCCTACAATGAGCAGTTCTTC
CASSPTMQGPSYNEQFF
>TRBJ2-3|.|.|TRBV20-1
TGCAGTGCTAGAGGAGATACGCAGTATTTT
CSARGDTQYF
>TRBJ1-2|TRBD1|.|TRBV18
TGTGCCAGCTCGCCCGGGACAGCCAACGTCTGGGGCTACACCTTC
CASSPGTANVWGYTF
>TRBJ1-5|.|.|TRBV7-2
TGTGCCAGCAGCCCGATCAGGGGGCCCCAGCATTTT
CASSPIRGPQHF
>TRBJ1-5|.|.|TRBV5-8
TGTGCCAGCAGCGTCCCCCCCAGGGGACCTAATCAGCCCCAGCATTTT
CASSVPPRGPNQPQHF
>TRBJ1-2|.|.|TRBV19
TGTGCCAGTCAAATGGGGAGGTTTGGGACTGACTATGGCTACACCTTC
CASQMGRFGTDYGYTF
>TRBJ1-6|.|.|TRBV13
TGTGCCAGCAGCCATTCAAGGAGCTCCTATAATTCACCCCTCCACTTT
CASSHSRSSYNSPLHF
>TRBJ1-3|.|.|TRBV27
TGTGCCAGCAGTTTATACCCCTCGGTACTTGGAAACACCATATATTTT
CASSLYPSVLGNTIYF
>TRBJ2-5|.|.|TRBV7-6
TGTGCCAGCAGTTCCTTGGGCGGGGGCCCCTCCGGTGAGACCCAGTACTTC
CASSSLGGGPSGETQYF
>TRBJ2-2|.|.|TRBV12-5
TGTGCTAGTGGCTCCCTGGGCCAAAACACCGGGGAGCTGTTTTTT
CASGSLGQNTGELFF
>TRBJ2-3|.|.|TRBV9
TGTGCCAGCAGCCCAGAGGGCCGGGGAAACACAGATACGCAGTATTTT
CASSPEGRGNTDTQYF
>TRBJ1-4|.|once|TRBV3-1/TRBV3-2
TGTGCCAGCAGCCAACGTATACAGGGATACAATGAAAAACTGTTTTTT
CASSQRIQGYNEKLFF
>TRBJ1-5|.|.|TRBV10-3
TGTGCCATCAGTGGACACAGGGAGGACCAGCCCCAGCATTTT
CAISGHREDQPQHF
>TRBJ1-3|TRBD1|.|TRBV5-4
TGTGCCAGCAGCTATGACAGGGGTGCGAAGGGAAACACCATATATTTT
CASSYDRGAKGNTIYF
>TRBJ1-2|.|.|TRBV14
TGTGCCAGCAGCCAAGATGAGCGTGGGTATGGCTACACCTTC
CASSQDERGYGYTF
>TRBJ2-5|TRBD1|.|TRBV18
TGTGCCAGCTCATTCCGGACAGGCAGTGCGGAAGAGACCCAGTACTTC
CASSFRTGSAEETQYF
>TRBJ2-3|.|.|TRBV12-5
TGTGCTAGTGCCCAGGGTCTCAATACGCAGTATTTT
CASAQGLNTQYF
>TRBJ2-1|TRBD2|once|TRBV2
TGTGCCAGCAAGGGCCTAGCGGGGTACAATGAGCAGTTCTTC
CASKGLAGYNEQFF
>TRBJ1-5|.|.|TRBV5-5
TGTGCCAGCAGCTTGAACATCGGCAATCAGCCCCAGCATTTT
CASSLNIGNQPQHF
>TRBJ2-5|TRBD1|once|TRBV28
TGTGCCAGCAGTTACCTCAGGGGGCAGTTTCAAGAGACCCAGTACTTC
CASSYLRGQFQETQYF
>TRBJ2-3|.|.|TRBV21-1
TGTGCCAGCAGCAAAGGTCCTCTAGGCAAAAGGTCCTCTAGCACAGATACGCAGTATTTT
CASSKGPLGKRSSSTDTQYF
>TRBJ2-3|TRBD1|.|TRBV5-8
TGTGCCAGCAGCCCTCCGGGACAGACCACAGATACGCAGTATTTT
CASSPPGQTTDTQYF
>TRBJ1-5|.|few|TRBV2
TGTGCCAGCAGTGAAGTCGGGAGCAATCAGCCCCAGCATTTT
CASSEVGSNQPQHF
>TRBJ2-3|.|.|TRBV12-3/TRBV12-4
TGTGCCAGCAGTTTAGACACTACAGATACGCAGTATTTT
CASSLDTTDTQYF
>TRBJ1-1|.|.|TRBV5-1
TGCGCCAGCAGCTTTTCTCCTTCCGGCGGGAACACTGAAGCTTTCTTT
CASSFSPSGGNTEAFF
>TRBJ1-1|TRBD1|.|TRBV9
TGTGCCAGCAGCGTAAACAGGGGGGCGGACACTGAAGCTTTCTTT
CASSVNRGADTEAFF
>TRBJ1-4|.|.|TRBV7-2
TGTGCCAGCAGTCCATCGTTGGACAGAGATGAAAAACTGTTTTTT
CASSPSLDRDEKLFF
>TRBJ2-5|TRBD2|.|TRBV3-1/TRBV3-2
TGTGCCAGCAGCCCCTTCTCCGGGGGGGCCGGGGGGACCCAGTACTTC
CASSPFSGGAGGTQYF
>TRBJ1-5|.|once|TRBV7-2
TGTGCCAGCAGCTTAGGGGGCGATCGGAATCAGCCCCAGCATTTT
CASSLGGDRNQPQHF
>TRBJ1-6|.|.|TRBV27
TGTGCCCTCCACCCGAGCTCCTATAATTCACCCCTCCACTTT
CALHPSSYNSPLHF
>TRBJ1-2|.|.|TRBV7-9
TGTGCCAGCAGCTTAAGAGGCAGGGATTATGGCTACACCTTC
CASSLRGRDYGYTF
>TRBJ1-1|.|.|TRBV5-1
TGCGCCAGCAGCTCGGGGACGGGGTACACTGAAGCTTTCTTT
CASSSGTGYTEAFF
>TRBJ2-1|.|.|TRBV18
TGTGCCAGCTCATCGGGCCCAGGGAGAGCAAATGAGCAGTTCTTC
CASSSGPGRANEQFF
>TRBJ1-5|.|.|TRBV3-1/TRBV3-2
TGTGCCAGCAGCCTTGGGGGACAGCCCCAGCATTTT
CASSLGGQPQHF
>TRBJ2-1|.|.|TRBV27
TGTGCCAGCAGAGACACTGGATACAATGAGCAGTTCTTC
CASRDTGYNEQFF
>TRBJ2-2|.|.|TRBV7-9
TGTGCCAGCAGCCAACAGGGCCGGGAGCTGTTTTTT
CASSQQGRELFF
>TRBJ2-5|.|once|TRBV4-2
TGTGCCAGCAGCCAAGGGGCCCTTAAAGAGACCCAGTACTTC
CASSQGALKETQYF
>TRBJ2-5|TRBD1|.|TRBV24-1
TGTGCCACCAGTGAACGAAACAGGGGCTTCGGGGAGACCCAGTACTTC
CATSERNRGFGETQYF
>TRBJ2-1|TRBD2|.|TRBV6-5
TGTGCCAGCAGTACCCCCAGCGGGGGTGACAATGAGCAGTTCTTC
CASSTPSGGDNEQFF
>TRBJ2-3|TRBD1|.|TRBV30
TGTGCCTGGAGTCCTCCGGGACAGGGGGTCGGAGATACGCAGTATTTT
CAWSPPGQGVGDTQYF
>TRBJ1-3|TRBD1|.|TRBV5-4
TGTGCCAGCAGCTTGCAGGGGGCTGGAAACACCATATATTTT
CASSLQGAGNTIYF
>TRBJ1-5|TRBD1|.|TRBV19
TGTGCCAGTAGTACCGGACAGGGTCATCAGCCCCAGCATTTT
CASSTGQGHQPQHF
>TRBJ1-4|.|.|TRBV7-2
TGTGCCAGCAGCTTAGGGGGGGGCGGGAATGAAAAACTGTTTTTT
CASSLGGGGNEKLFF
>TRBJ2-4|.|.|TRBV6-5
TGTGCCAGCAGCCCCGGACTTGGGGCCAAAAACATTCAGTACTTC
CASSPGLGAKNIQYF
>TRBJ1-2|TRBD1|.|TRBV6-5
TGTGCCAGCATCTTTACAGGGGGCTCTGGCTACACCTTC
CASIFTGGSGYTF
>TRBJ1-5|TRBD1|.|TRBV10-2
TGCGCCAGCAGTGAGCCGACAGGGTATGATCAGCCCCAGCATTTT
CASSEPTGYDQPQHF